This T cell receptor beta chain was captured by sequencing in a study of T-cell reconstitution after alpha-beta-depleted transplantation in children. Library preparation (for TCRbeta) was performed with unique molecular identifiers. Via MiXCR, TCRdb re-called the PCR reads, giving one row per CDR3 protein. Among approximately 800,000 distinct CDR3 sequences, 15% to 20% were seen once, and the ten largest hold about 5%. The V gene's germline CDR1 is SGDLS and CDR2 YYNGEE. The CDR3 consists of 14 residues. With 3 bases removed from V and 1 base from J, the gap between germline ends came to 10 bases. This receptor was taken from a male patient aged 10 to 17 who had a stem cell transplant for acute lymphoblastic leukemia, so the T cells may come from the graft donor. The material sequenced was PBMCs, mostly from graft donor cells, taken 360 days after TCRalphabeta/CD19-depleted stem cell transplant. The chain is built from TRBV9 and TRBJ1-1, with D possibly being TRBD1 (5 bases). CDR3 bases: TGTGCCAGCAGCGCCCTAGACAGGAACACTGAAGCTTTCTTT. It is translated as CASSALDRNTEAFF.